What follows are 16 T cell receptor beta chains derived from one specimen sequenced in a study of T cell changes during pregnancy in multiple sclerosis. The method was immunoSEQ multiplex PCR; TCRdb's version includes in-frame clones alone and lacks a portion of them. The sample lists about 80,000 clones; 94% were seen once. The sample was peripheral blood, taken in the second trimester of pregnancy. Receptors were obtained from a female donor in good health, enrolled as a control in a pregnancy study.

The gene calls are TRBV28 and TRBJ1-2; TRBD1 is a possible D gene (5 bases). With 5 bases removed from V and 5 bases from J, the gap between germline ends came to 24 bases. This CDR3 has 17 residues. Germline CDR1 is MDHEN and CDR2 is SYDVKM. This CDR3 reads CASSLGTLGSVSYGYTF. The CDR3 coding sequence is TGTGCCAGCAGTCTCGGGACTCTCGGGTCGGTTAGTTATGGCTACACCTTC.

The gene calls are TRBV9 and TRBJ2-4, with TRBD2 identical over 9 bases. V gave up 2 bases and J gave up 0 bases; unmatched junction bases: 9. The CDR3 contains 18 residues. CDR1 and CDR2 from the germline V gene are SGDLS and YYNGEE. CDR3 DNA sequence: TGTGCCAGCAGCGTCTCACATAGCGGGAGCTTAGCCAAAAACATTCAGTACTTC. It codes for CASSVSHSGSLAKNIQYF.

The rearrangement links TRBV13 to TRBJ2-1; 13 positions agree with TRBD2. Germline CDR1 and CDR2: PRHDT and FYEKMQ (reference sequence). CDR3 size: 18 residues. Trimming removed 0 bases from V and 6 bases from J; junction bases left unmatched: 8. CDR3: CASSLGLKLAGGRNEQFF. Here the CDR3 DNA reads TGTGCCAGCAGCTTAGGTTTGAAACTAGCGGGAGGGCGCAATGAGCAGTTCTTC.

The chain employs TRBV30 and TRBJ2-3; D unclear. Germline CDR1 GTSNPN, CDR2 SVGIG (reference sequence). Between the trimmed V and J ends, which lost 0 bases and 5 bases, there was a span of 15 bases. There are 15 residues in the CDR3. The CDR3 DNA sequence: TGTGCCTGGAGTGTCGGCAGACTTGAGGAAGATACGCAGTATTTT. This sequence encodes CAWSVGRLEEDTQYF.

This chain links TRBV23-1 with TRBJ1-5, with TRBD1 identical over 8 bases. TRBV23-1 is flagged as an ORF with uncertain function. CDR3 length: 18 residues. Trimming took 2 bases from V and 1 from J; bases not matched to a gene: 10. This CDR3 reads CASSQLLGQGQSNQPQHF. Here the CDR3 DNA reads TGCGCCAGCAGTCAACTACTAGGACAGGGTCAAAGCAATCAGCCCCAGCATTTT.

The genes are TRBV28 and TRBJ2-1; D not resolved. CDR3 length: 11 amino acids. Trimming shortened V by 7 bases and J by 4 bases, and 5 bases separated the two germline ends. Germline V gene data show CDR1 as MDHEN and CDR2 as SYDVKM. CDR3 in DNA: TGTGCCAGCAATAGTTACAATGAGCAGTTCTTC. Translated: CASNSYNEQFF. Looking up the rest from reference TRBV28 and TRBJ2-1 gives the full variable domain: DVKVTQSSRYLVKRTGEKVFLECVQDMDHENMFWYRQDPGLGLRLIYFSYDVKMKEKGDIPEGYSVSREKKERFSLILESASTNQTSMYLCASNSYNEQFFGPGTRLTVL.

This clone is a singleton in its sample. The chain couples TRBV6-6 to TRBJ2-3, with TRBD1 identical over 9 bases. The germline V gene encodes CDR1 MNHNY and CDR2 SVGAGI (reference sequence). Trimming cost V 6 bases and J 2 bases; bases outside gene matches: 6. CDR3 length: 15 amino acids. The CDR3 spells CASRGDREATDTQYF. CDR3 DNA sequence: TGTGCCAGCAGGGGGGACAGGGAAGCCACAGATACGCAGTATTTT.

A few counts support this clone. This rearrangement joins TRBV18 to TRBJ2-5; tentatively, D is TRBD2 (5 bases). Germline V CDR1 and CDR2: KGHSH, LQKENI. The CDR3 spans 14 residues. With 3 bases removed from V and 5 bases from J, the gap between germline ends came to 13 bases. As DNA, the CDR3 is TGTGCCAGCTCACCGGCAGGAGGTGGGGAGACCCAGTACTTC. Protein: CASSPAGGGETQYF.

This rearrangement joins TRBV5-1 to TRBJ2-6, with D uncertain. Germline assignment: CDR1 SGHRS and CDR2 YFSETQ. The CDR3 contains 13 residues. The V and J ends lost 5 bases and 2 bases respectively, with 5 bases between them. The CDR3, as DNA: TGCGCCAGCAGTCCCGCTGGGGCCAACGTCCTGACTTTC. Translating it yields CASSPAGANVLTF.

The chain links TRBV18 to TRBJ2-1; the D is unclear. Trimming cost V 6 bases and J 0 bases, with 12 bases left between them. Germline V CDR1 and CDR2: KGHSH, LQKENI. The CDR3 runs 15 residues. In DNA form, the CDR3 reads TGTGCCAGCTCGAGTTGGGCCTCCTCCTACAATGAGCAGTTCTTC. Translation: CASSSWASSYNEQFF.

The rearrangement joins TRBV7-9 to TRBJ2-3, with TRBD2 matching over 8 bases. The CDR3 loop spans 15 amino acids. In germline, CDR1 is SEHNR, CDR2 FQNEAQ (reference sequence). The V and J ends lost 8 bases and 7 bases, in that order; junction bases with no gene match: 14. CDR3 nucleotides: TGTGCCAGCGGTGAGGGGAGCGGGAGAGGTAATACGCAGTATTTT. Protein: CASGEGSGRGNTQYF.

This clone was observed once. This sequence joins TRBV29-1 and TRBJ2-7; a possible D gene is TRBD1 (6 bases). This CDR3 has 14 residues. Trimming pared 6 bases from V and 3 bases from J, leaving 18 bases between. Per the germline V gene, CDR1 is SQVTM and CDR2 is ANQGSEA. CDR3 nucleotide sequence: TGCAGCGTCGCAAGGACAGCTAAGGGCTACGAGCAGTACTTC. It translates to CSVARTAKGYEQYF.

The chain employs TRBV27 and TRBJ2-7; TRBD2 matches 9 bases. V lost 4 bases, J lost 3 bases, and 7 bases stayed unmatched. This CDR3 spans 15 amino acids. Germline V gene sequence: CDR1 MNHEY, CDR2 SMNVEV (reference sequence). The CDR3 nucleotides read TGTGCCAGCAGTTCCCAGACTAGCGGAAGCTACGAGCAGTACTTC. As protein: CASSSQTSGSYEQYF.

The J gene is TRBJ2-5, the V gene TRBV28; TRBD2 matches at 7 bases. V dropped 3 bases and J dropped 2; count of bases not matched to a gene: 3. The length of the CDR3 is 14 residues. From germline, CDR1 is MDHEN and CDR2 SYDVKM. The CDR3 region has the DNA TGTGCCAGCAGTTTTGCCGGGAGGCAAGAGACCCAGTACTTC. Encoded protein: CASSFAGRQETQYF.

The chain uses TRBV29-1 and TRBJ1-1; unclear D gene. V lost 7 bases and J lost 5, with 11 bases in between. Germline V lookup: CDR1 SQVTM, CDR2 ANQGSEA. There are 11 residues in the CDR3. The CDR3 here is CSGGRETEAFF. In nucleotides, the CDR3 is TGCAGCGGGGGAAGGGAGACTGAAGCTTTCTTT.

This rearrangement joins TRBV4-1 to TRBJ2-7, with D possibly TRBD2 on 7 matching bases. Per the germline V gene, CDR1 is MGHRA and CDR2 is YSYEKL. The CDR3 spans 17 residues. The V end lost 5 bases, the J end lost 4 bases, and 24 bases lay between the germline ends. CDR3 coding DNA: TGCGCCAGCAGCTCCCCGGGGGGCGGGAGTGTTGGGTACGAGCAGTACTTC. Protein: CASSSPGGGSVGYEQYF.